This section outlines one TCR beta chain sequence together with its context. Its matching antigen is unknown. The data were obtained in a study of shared clonotypes between healthy human individuals. Study-wide points: Donor clonotype sharing was expected to depend on sequencing depth.

Germline lookup yields CDR1 LNHNV and CDR2 YYDKDF (reference sequence). V lost 0 bases and J lost 7, with 16 bases in between. The CDR3 loop spans 16 amino acids. Assay used: immunoSEQ multiplex PCR; TCRdb lists only in-frame clones, some missing. The sample includes around 2.1 million clones, 93% seen only once; the top ten take about 1.8%. CD45RO negativity and positive selection for CCR7 defined naive CD8 cells, a population that excluded terminally differentiated effector memory CD45RA+ cells. The sequenced sample consisted of naive CD8+ T cells from PBMCs. The origin of this receptor is a man aged 18 to 30 in good health. Some clones in this sample may be carry-over from other donors' samples. The chain recombines TRBV15 with TRBJ1-5, with D perhaps TRBD1 (6 bases). CDR3 in amino acids: CATSRDRGGALQPQHF. The CDR3 bases are TGTGCCACCAGCAGAGATAGGGGGGGGGCCTTACAGCCCCAGCATTTT.